This T cell receptor (beta chain) appears in the sequencing data of a study of T cells in Graves' hyperthyroidism and ophthalmopathy (dated by TCRdb to the late 2010s). Background on the whole study: Peripheral blood was sampled at the time of initial diagnosis, prior to any treatment. TCR V-J signatures able to tell the groups apart were searched for in a discovery cohort of 100 patients, of whom 43 had Graves' ophthalmopathy and around 58 had stable Graves' hyperthyroidism. The 95 to 100 discovery patients were randomly divided into training and test sets at a 7:3 ratio. After blood sampling, hyperthyroidism patients were treated with methimazole at a starting dose of 30 mg daily, and ophthalmopathy patients were treated with high-dose intravenous methylprednisolone. Prospective prediction of ophthalmopathy was tested in an independent validation cohort of approximately 19 hyperthyroidism patients and 15 to 17 patients who later progressed to ophthalmopathy. The study also compared thyroid tissue and blood T-cell repertoires from five or six Graves' hyperthyroidism patients. The paper reports TCR Vbeta CDR3 sequencing of some 140 peripheral blood samples: around 45 ophthalmopathy, some 80 hyperthyroidism and some 17 progressor patients.

In the ophthalmopathy patients, disease was moderately to severely active, with a Clinical Activity Score of 3 or more, a NOSPECS grade of 4 or more, and a duration of less than 3 months. Patients with uncontrolled infections, other autoimmune diseases, pregnancy or lactation were excluded. Diagnoses were based on clinical symptoms, serum thyroxine and TRAb, thyroid ultrasound and orbital computed tomography. PBMCs were isolated from 7.5 to 10 ml of fresh peripheral blood by Ficoll-Paque density gradient centrifugation. Total RNA was extracted using Trizol reagent, and RNA quality was assessed on an Agilent 2100 Bioanalyzer. The TCR beta CDR3 regions were amplified from RNA transcripts. For the first round of RT-PCR on the TCR CDR3, the HTBI primer set was used together with the Qiagen OneStep RT-PCR kit. A second multiplex PCR round built the libraries, followed by size selection and purification. The libraries were sequenced on an Illumina HiSeq2000 using paired-end 100 bp reads. The study's processing was this. SOAPnuke was used to process the raw data, with reads discarded if the reads contained adapters or uncalled bases, had a mean Phred below 15, or lacked an exact constant-primer or identifier match. COPE v1.2.5 was used to merge high-quality paired reads, and clonotypes were defined as unique nucleotide sequences. MiTCR v1.1 was used to align the clonotypes against IMGT TRBV, TRBD and TRBJ reference segments. Only V-J combinations with frequency above 0.0001, covering 99% to 99.2% of repertoires, were analysed. A TCS score was defined as the ratio of F50 (clonal expansion) to E x V (chaos), with BLOSUM62-based TCRdist applied between CDR3 peptides within each V-J. Welch's t-statistics and random forest reduced 514 V-J features to around 14, which were used in a naive Bayes classifier (R e1071). The public reads were reprocessed in TCRdb via fastp at Q25 and MiXCR, keeping in-frame beta chains. Rows with a matching CDR3 protein are joined into one entry that keeps the most common DNA and genes. The authors' filters were not applied to this entry. This sample lists 500,000 to 800,000 distinct CDR3 sequences; around 13% were detected once. About 12% of the sample is taken by the ten largest.

Study-wide conclusions, independent of this receptor: Most expanded thyroid clonotypes (frequency above 0.001) were also detected in blood, suggesting blood repertoires may reflect thyroid immune responses. No statistical method was used to fix the sample size in advance, and group allocation was not hidden from the investigators. In validation, the model predicted progression to ophthalmopathy a median of roughly six months before onset, with roughly 71% sensitivity and 72.22% specificity. A 13 V-J signature model separated ophthalmopathy from stable hyperthyroidism, with around 90% sensitivity and 81% to 83% specificity in cross-validation and 80%/75% in testing.

This clonotype has ten or more counts. It lacks a known antigen. The record has no base qualities; no much larger clone is one base away. The sample comprised blood. This clonotype was sampled from a woman aged 50 to 60 with Graves' ophthalmopathy.

The DNA is TGTGCCAGCAGTACTAGCGGGAGCTCCTACAATGAGCAGTTCTTC. It encodes CASSTSGSSYNEQFF. The rearranged segments are TRBV2 and TRBJ2-1, with 11 middle bases fitting TRBD2. Germline trimming: 5 bases from V, 0 bases from J; junction bases outside gene matches: 0. The CDR3 contains 15 residues, cysteine and phenylalanine counted. Just the 45-base CDR3 DNA is kept, in frame starting at base 1. CDR1 and CDR2 were assigned from the germline V gene as SNHLY and FYNNEI. The entire variable domain, with the stretches around the CDR3 drawn from the reference TRBV2 and TRBJ2-1 proteins, is EPEVTQTPSHQVTQMGQEVILRCVPISNHLYFYWYRQILGQKVEFLVSFYNNEISEKSEIFDDQFSVERPDGSNFTLKIRSTKLEDSAMYFCASSTSGSSYNEQFFGPGTRLTVL.